This T cell receptor beta chain was obtained from a study of Ad26.COV2.S vaccination and SARS-CoV-2 variants. The treatment is: some 20 received Ad26.COV2.S at low or high dose, single or two shots; about 5 received placebo; per-sample allocation not given. Sample collection was performed on day 63 after the first vaccine or placebo injection. This CDR3 has 12 amino acids. Trimming stripped 2 bases from V and 7 bases from J, with 11 bases between. Germline CDR1 and CDR2: SQVTM and ANQGSEA. Method: immunoSEQ multiplex PCR; TCRdb's copy keeps in-frame clones and lacks some. The data contain about 440,000 clones, 90% of them seen just once; the ten biggest clones take up 4.3%.

The chain combines TRBV29-1 with TRBJ1-2; D may be TRBD1 (6 bases). The specimen was peripheral blood, collected in a trial of Ad26.COV2.S vaccine versus placebo. This TCR was recovered from a person between 18 and 65 years old who received the Ad26.COV2.S COVID-19 vaccine or a placebo. Here the CDR3 reads CSVEFGGPGYTF. CDR3 coding DNA: TGCAGCGTTGAATTTGGGGGCCCTGGCTACACCTTC. Looking up the rest from reference TRBV29-1 and TRBJ1-2 gives the full variable domain: SAVISQKPSRDICQRGTSLTIQCQVDSQVTMMFWYRQQPGQSLTLIATANQGSEATYESGFVIDKFPISRPNLTFSTLTVSNMSPEDSSIYLCSVEFGGPGYTFGSGTRLTVV.